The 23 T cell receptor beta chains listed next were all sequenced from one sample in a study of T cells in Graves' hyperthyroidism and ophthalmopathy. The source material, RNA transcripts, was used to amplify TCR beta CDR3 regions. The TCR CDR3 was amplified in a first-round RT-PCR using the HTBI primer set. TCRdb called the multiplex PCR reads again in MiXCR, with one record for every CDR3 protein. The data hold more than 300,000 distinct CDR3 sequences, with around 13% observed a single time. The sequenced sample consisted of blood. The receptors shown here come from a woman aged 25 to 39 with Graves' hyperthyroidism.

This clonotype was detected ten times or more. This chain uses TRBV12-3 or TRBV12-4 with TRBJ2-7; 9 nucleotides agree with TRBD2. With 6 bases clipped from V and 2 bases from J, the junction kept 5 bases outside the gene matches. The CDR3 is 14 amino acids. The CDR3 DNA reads TGTGCCAGCAGCCCGACTAGCGGAACCTACGAGCAGTACTTC. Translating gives CASSPTSGTYEQYF.

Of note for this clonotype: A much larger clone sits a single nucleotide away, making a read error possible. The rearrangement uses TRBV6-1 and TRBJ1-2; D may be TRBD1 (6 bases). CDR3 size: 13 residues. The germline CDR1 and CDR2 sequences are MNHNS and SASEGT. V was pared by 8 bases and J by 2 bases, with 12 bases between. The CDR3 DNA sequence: TGTGCCAGCGAGAGGGGGGGAAACTATGGCTACACCTTC. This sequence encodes CASERGGNYGYTF.

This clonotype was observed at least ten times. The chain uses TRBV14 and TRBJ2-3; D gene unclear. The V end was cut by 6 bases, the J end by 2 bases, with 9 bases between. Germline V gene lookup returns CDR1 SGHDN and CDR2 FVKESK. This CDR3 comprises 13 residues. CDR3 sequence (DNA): TGTGCCAGCAGTCAAATAAACACAGATACGCAGTATTTT. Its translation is CASSQINTDTQYF.

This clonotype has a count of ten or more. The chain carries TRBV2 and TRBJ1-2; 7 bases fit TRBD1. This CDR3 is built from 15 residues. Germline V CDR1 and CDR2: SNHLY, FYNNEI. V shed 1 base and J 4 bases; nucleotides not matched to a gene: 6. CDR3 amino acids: CASSEEGQISYGYTF. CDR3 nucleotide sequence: TGTGCCAGCAGTGAAGAGGGACAGATAAGCTATGGCTACACCTTC.

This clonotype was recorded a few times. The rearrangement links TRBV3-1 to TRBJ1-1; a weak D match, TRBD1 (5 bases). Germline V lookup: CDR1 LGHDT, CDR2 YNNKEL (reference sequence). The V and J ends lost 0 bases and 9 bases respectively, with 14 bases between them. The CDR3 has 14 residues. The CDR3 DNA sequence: TGTGCCAGCAGCCAAGAGGGGGGACCAAGGAAAGCTTTCTTT. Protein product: CASSQEGGPRKAFF. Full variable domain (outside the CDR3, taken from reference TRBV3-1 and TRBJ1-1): DTAVSQTPKYLVTQMGNDKSIKCEQNLGHDTMYWYKQDSKKFLKIMFSYNNKELIINETVPNRFSPKSPDKAHLNLHINSLELGDSAVYFCASSQEGGPRKAFFGQGTRLTVV.

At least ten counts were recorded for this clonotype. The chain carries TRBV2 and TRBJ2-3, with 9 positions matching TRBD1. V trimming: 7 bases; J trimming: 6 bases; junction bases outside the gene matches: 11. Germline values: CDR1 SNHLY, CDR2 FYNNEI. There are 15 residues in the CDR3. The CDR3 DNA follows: TGTGCCAGCATGATACAGGGGGCTCTAGGCGATACGCAGTATTTT. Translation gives CASMIQGALGDTQYF.

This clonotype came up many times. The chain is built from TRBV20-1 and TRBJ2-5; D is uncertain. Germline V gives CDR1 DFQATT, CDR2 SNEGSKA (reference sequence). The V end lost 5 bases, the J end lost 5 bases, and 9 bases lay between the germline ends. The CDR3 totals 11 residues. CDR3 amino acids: CSAFPDETQYF. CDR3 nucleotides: TGCAGTGCTTTCCCCGACGAGACCCAGTACTTC.

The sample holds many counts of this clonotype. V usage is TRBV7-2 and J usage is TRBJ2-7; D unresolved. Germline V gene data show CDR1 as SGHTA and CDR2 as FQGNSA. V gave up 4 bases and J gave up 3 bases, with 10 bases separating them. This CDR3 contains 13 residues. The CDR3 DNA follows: TGTGCCAGCAGCTACGGGCCAAACTACGAGCAGTACTTC. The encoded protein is CASSYGPNYEQYF.

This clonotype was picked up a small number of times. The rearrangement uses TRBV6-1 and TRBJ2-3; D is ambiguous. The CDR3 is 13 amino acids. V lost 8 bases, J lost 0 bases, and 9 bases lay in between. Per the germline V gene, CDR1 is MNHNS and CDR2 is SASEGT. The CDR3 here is CASYLSSTDTQYF. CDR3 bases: TGTGCCAGCTATCTTTCTAGCACAGATACGCAGTATTTT.

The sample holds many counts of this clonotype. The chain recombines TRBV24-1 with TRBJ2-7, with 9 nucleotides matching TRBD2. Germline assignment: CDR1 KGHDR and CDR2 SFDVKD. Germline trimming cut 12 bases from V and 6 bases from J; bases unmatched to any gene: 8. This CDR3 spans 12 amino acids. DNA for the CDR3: TGTGCCTCAAGTAGCGGGAGCCTCGAGCAGTACTTC. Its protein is CASSSGSLEQYF.

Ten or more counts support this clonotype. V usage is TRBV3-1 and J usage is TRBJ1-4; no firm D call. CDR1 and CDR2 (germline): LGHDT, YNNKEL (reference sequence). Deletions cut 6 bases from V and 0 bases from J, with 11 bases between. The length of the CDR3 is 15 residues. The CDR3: CASSRTGSTNEKLFF. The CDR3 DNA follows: TGTGCCAGCAGTCGGACGGGTTCAACTAATGAAAAACTGTTTTTT.

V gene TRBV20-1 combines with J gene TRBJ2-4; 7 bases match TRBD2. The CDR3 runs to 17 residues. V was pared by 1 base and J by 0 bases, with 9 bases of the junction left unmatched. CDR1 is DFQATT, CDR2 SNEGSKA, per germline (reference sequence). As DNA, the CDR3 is TGCAGTGCTAGAGGGCAAAGCGGGAACAAAGCCAAAAACATTCAGTACTTC. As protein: CSARGQSGNKAKNIQYF.

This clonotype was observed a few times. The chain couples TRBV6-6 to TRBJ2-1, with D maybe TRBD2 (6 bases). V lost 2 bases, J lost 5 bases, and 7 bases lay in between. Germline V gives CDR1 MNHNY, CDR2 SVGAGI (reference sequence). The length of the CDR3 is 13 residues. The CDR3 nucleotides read TGTGCCAGCAGTTACGGAGGGGACAATGAGCAGTTCTTC. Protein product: CASSYGGDNEQFF.

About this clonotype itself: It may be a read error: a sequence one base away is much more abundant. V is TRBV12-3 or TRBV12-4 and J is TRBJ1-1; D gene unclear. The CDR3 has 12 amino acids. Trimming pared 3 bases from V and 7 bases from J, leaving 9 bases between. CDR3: CASSFRGCEAFF. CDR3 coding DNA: TGTGCCAGCAGTTTCAGAGGATGTGAAGCTTTCTTT.

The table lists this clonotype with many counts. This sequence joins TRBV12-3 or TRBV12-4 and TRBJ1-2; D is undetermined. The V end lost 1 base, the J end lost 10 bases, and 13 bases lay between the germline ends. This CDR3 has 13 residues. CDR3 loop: CASSLEGRSSYTF. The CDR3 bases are TGTGCCAGCAGTTTAGAGGGCAGAAGTTCCTACACCTTC.

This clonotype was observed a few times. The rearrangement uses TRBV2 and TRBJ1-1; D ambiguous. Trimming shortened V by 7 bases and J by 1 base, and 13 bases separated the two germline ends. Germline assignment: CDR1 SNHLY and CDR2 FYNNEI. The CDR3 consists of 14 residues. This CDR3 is CASNPSVRNTEAFF. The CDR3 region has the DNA TGTGCCAGCAATCCATCTGTGAGGAACACTGAAGCTTTCTTT.

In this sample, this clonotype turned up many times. In DNA form, the CDR3 reads TGCAGTGCCGAACTGATTAGCGGGCTTACCCGAGAGGAGACCCAGTACTTC. It codes for CSAELISGLTREETQYF. The genes are TRBV20-1 and TRBJ2-5, with 7 bases aligning to TRBD2. Unmatched junction bases numbered 21, after V lost 6 bases and J lost 5 bases. The germline CDR1 and CDR2 sequences are DFQATT and SNEGSKA (reference sequence). This CDR3 has 17 amino acids.

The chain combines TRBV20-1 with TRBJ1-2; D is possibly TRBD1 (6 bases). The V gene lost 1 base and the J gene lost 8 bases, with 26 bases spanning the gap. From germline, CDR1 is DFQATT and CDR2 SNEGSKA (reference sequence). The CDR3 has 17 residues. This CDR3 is CSARVRGGGARMGGYTF. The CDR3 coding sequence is TGCAGTGCTAGAGTTAGAGGGGGGGGGGCGCGAATGGGCGGCTACACCTTC.

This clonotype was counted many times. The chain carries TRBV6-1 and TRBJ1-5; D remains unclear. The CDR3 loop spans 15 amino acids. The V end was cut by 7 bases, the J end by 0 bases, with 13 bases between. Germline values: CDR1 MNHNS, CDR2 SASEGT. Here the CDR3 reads CASNPWSYSNQPQHF. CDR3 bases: TGTGCCAGCAATCCTTGGAGTTATAGCAATCAGCCCCAGCATTTT.

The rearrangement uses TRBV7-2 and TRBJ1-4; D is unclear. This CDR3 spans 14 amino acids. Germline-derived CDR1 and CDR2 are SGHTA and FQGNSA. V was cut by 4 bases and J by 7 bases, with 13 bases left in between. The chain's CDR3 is CASSSRVVREKLFF. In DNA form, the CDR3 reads TGTGCCAGCAGCTCCAGAGTTGTTCGTGAAAAACTGTTTTTT.

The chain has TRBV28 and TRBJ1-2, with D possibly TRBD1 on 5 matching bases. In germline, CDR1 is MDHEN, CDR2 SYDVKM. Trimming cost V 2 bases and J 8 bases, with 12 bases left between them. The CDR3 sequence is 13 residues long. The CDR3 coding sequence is TGTGCCAGCAGTTTAAAGGGGCTTGGCGGCTACACCTTC. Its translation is CASSLKGLGGYTF.

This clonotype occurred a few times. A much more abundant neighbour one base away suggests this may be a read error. CDR3 protein: CASSSLSRKEQYF. CDR3 nucleotides: TGTGCCAGCAGCTCGTTGAGTAGGAAAGAGCAGTACTTC. This sequence joins TRBV7-2 and TRBJ2-7; D call uncertain. CDR1 is SGHTA, CDR2 FQGNSA, per germline. V shed 4 bases and J shed 7 bases, with 14 bases lying between them. The CDR3 covers 13 residues. The full variable domain, completed using reference TRBV7-2 and TRBJ2-7, is GAGVSQSPSNKVTEKGKDVELRCDPISGHTALYWYRQSLGQGLEFLIYFQGNSAPDKSGLPSDRFSAERTGGSVSTLTIQRTQQEDSAVYLCASSSLSRKEQYFGPGTRLTVT.

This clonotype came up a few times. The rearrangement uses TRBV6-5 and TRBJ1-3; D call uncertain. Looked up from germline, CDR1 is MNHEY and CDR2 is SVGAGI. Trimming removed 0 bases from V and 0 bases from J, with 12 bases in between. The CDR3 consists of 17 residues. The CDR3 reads CASSYSLEPLSGNTIYF. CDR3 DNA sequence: TGTGCCAGCAGTTACTCACTGGAGCCTCTCTCTGGAAACACCATATATTTT.